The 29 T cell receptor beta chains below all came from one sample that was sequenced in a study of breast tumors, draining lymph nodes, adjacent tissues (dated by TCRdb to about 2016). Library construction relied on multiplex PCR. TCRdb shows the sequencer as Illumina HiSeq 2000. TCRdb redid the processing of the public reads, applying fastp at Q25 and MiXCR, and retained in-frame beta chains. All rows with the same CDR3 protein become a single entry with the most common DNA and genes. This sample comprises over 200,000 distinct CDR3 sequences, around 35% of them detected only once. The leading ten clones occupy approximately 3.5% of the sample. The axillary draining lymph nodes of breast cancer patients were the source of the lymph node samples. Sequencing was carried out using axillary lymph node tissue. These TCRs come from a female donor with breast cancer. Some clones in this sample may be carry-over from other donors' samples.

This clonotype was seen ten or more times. The CDR3 is CSARVDGWSSYNEQFF. CDR3 DNA sequence: TGCAGTGCTAGAGTTGACGGGTGGAGCTCCTACAATGAGCAGTTCTTC. The chain employs TRBV20-1 and TRBJ2-1; D call uncertain. Deletions cut 1 base from V and 0 bases from J, with 13 bases between. Germline lookup yields CDR1 DFQATT and CDR2 SNEGSKA (reference sequence). The CDR3 runs 16 residues.

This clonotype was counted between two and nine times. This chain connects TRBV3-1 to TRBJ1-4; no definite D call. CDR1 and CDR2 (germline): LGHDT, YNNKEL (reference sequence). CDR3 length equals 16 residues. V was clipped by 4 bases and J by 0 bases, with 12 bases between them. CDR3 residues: CASSPLVGSTNEKLFF. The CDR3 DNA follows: TGTGCCAGCAGCCCCTTGGTAGGATCAACTAATGAAAAACTGTTTTTT.

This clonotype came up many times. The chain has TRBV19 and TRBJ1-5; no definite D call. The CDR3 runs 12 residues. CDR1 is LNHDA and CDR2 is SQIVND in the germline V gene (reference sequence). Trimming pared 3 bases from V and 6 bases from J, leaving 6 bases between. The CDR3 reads CASSIRAQPQHF. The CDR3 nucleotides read TGTGCCAGTAGTATTCGAGCTCAGCCCCAGCATTTT.

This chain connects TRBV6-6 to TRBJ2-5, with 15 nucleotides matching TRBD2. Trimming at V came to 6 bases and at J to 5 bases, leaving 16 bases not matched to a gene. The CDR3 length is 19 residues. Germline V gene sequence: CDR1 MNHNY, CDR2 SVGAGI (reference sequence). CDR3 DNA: TGTGCCAGCAGCCTTGAGACGGGACTAGCGGGAGGTCAGGGGGAGACCCAGTACTTC. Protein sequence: CASSLETGLAGGQGETQYF.

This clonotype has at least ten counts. CDR3 nucleotides: TGTGCCGCCAACAGGGCCGGAGGGCCCCAGCATTTT. Amino acid sequence: CAANRAGGPQHF. The chain combines TRBV24-1 with TRBJ1-5; D is possibly TRBD1 (6 bases). The germline gives CDR1 KGHDR, CDR2 SFDVKD. The CDR3 contains 12 residues. Trimming removed 12 bases at V and 9 bases at J, with 17 bases between.

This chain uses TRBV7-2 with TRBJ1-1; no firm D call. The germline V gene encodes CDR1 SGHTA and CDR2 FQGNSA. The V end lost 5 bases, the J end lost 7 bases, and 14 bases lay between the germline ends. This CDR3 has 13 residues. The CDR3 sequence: CASSPRTALEAFF. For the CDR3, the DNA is TGTGCCAGCAGCCCACGAACAGCCCTTGAAGCTTTCTTT.

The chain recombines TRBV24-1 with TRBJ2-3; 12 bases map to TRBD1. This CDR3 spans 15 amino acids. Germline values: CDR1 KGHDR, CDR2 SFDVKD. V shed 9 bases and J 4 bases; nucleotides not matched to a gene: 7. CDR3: CATELGTGGSDTQYF. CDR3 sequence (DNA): TGTGCCACCGAGCTCGGGACAGGGGGCTCAGATACGCAGTATTTT.

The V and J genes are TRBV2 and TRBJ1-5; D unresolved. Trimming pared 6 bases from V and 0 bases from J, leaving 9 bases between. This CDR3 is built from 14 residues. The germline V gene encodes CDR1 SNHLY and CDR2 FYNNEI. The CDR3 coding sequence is TGTGCCAGCAGGAGACCTAATAGCAATCAGCCCCAGCATTTT. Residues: CASRRPNSNQPQHF.

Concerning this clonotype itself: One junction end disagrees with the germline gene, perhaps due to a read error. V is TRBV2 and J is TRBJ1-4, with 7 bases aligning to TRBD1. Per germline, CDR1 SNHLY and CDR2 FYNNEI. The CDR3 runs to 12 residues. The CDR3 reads CASCRGQEKLSF. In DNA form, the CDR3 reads TGTGCCAGCTGTAGGGGGCAGGAAAAACTGTCTTTT.

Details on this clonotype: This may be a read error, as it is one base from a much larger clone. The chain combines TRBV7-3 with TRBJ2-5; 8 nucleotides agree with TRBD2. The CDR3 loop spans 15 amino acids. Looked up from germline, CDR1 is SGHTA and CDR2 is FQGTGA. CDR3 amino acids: CASSPGGATGETQDF. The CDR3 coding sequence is TGTGCCAGCAGCCCCGGGGGGGCTACCGGGGAGACCCAGGACTTC.

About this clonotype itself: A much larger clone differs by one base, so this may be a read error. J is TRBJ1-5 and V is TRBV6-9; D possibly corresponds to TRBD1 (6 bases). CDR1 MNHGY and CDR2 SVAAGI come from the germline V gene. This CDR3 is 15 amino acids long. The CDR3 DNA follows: TGTGCCGGCAGTGAACGGGCGGCGGGGGCCCGGACCCAGCATTTT. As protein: CAGSERAAGARTQHF.

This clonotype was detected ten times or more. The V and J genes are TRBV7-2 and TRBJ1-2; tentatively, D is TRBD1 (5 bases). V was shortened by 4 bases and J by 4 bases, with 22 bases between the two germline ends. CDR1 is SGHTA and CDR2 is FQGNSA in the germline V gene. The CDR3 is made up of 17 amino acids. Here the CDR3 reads CASSSRVTTGGTYGYTF. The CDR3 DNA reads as TGTGCCAGCAGCTCTAGGGTTACGACGGGGGGGACCTATGGCTACACCTTC.

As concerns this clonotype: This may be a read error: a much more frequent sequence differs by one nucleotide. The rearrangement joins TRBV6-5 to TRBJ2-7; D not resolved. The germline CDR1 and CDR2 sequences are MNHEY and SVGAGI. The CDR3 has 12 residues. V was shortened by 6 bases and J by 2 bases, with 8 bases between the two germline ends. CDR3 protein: CASRRSAYEQYF. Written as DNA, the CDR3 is TGTGCCAGCAGGCGGTCGGCCTACGAGCAGTACTTC.

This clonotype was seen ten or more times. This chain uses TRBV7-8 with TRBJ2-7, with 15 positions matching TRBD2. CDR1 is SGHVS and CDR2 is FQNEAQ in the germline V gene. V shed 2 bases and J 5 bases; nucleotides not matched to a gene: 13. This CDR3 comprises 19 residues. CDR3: CASSLYVGLAGGQENEQYF. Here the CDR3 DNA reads TGTGCCAGCAGCTTATATGTGGGACTAGCGGGAGGTCAGGAAAACGAGCAGTACTTC.

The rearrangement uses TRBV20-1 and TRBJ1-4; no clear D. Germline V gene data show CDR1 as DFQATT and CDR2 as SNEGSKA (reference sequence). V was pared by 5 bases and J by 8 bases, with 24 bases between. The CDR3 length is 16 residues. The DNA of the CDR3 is TGCAGTGCTTCCTCCGAGGGAGGGAGCTTGGGGGAAAAACTGTTTTTT. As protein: CSASSEGGSLGEKLFF.

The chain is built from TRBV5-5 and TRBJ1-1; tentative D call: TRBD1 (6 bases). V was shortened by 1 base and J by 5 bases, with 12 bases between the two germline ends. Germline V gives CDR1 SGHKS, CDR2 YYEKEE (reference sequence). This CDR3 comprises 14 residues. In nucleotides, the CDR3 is TGTGCCAGCAGCTTGTACCAGGGGTCGACTGAAGCTTTCTTT. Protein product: CASSLYQGSTEAFF.

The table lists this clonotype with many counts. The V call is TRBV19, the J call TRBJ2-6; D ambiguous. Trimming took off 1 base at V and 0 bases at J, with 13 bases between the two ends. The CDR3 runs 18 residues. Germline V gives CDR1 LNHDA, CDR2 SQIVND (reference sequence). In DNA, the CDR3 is TGTGCCAGTAGTATAGCCCTCCTTGGTAGCTCTGGGGCCAACGTCCTGACTTTC. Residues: CASSIALLGSSGANVLTF.

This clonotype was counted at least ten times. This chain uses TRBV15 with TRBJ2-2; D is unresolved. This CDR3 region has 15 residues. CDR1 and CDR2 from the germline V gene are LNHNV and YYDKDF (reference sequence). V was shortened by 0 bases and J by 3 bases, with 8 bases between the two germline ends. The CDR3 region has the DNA TGTGCCACCAGCAGAGATGTCAGCCACACCGGGGAGCTGTTTTTT. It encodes CATSRDVSHTGELFF.

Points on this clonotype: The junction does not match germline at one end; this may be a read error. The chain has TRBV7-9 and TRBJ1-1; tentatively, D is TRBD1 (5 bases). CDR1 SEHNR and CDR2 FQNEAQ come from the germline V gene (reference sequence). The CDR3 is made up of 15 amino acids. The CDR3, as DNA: TGTGCCAGCACCTTAGGGGCGGCGATGAACACTGAAGCTTTCTTT. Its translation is CASTLGAAMNTEAFF.

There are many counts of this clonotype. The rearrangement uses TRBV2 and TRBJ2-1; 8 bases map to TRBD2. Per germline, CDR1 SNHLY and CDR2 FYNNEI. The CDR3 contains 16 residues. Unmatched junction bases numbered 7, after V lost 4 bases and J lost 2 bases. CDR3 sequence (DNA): TGTGCCAGCAGTGTGAAGGTCGGGGGGGCCTACAATGAGCAGTTCTTC. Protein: CASSVKVGGAYNEQFF.

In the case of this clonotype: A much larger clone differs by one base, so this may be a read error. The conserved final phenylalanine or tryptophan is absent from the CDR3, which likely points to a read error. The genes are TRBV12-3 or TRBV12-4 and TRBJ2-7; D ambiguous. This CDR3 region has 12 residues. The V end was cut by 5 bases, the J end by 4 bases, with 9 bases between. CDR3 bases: TGTGCCAGCAGTCAAATCTTGTACGAGCAGTACCTC. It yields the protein CASSQILYEQYL.

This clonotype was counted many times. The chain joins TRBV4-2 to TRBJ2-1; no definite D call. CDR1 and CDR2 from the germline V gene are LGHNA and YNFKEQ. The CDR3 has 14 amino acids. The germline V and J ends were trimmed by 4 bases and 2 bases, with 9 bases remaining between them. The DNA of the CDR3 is TGTGCCAGCAGCCCCGACCCCACCTACAATGAGCAGTTCTTC. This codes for CASSPDPTYNEQFF.

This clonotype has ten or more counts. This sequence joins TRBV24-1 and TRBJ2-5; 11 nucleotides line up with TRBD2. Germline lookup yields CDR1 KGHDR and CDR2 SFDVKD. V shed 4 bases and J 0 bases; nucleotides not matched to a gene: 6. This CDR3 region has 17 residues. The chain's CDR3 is CATSDPRTSGYQETQYF. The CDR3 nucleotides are TGTGCCACCAGTGACCCACGGACTAGCGGGTACCAAGAGACCCAGTACTTC.

Here the CDR3 DNA reads TGTGCCAGCAGCCCGAAAATGCACATGAACACTGAAGCTTTCTTT. Translated: CASSPKMHMNTEAFF. The rearrangement joins TRBV7-9 to TRBJ1-1; no firm D call. The V gene lost 5 bases and the J gene lost 0 bases, with 13 bases spanning the gap. The CDR3 consists of 15 residues. Germline V lookup: CDR1 SEHNR, CDR2 FQNEAQ (reference sequence).

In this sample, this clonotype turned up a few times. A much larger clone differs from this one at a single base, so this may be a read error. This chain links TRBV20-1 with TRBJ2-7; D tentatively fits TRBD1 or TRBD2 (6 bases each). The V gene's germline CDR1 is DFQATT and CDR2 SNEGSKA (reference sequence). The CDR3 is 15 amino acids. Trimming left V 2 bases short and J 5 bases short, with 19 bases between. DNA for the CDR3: TGCAGTGCTAGACAAAGCTTCACGGGGGCCAACGAGCAGTACTTC. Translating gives CSARQSFTGANEQYF.

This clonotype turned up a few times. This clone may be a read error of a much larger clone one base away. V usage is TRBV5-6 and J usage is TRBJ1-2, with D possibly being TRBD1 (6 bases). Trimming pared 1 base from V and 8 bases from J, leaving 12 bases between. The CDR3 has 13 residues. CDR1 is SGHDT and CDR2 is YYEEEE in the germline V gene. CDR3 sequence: CASSLRQARGYTF. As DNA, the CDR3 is TGTGCCAGCAGCTTGAGACAGGCTAGAGGCTACACCTTC.

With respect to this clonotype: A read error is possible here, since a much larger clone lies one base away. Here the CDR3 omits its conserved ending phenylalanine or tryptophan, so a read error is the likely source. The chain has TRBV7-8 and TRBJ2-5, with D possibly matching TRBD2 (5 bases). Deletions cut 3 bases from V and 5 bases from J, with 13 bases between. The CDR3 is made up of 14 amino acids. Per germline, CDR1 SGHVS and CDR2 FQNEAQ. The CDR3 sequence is CASSFGSGGETQYL. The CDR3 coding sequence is TGTGCCAGCAGCTTTGGAAGCGGTGGGGAGACCCAGTACCTC.

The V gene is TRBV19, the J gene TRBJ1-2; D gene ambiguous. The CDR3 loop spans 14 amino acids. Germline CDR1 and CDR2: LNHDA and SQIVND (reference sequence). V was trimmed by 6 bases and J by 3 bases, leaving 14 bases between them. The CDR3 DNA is TGTGCCAGTAGCCAGGTCCCGGCCCACTATGGCTACACCTTC. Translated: CASSQVPAHYGYTF.

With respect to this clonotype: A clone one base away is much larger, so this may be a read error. CDR3 loop: CTSSLTGTQYF. The CDR3, as DNA: TGTACCAGCAGCCTCACGGGGACCCAGTACTTC. The chain carries TRBV5-5 and TRBJ2-5; D ambiguous. The CDR3 spans 11 residues. CDR1 and CDR2 from the germline V gene are SGHKS and YYEKEE (reference sequence).